Listed below are T cell receptor beta chains from one sample, sequenced in a study of blood T cell repertoires in COVID-19. Libraries were prepared by immunoSEQ multiplex PCR; TCRdb keeps only in-frame clonotypes and omits some of them. The data hold roughly 180,000 clones, with around four fifths observed a single time. The material sequenced was peripheral blood. These receptors were collected from a woman in her 30s with acute or convalescent COVID-19. Both conserved end residues are part of each CDR3. The order of the fields is clone size, V gene, J gene, D gene, CDR3 length, CDR3 DNA, CDR3 protein. D genes are given only for firm matches. Clone size, where shown, is once, few, many, or a class for clones that have expanded.

.	TRBV11-2	TRBJ1-1	TRBD1	15	TGTGCCAGCAGCTTAGTCGGACAGGGTTGGACTGAAGCTTTCTTT	CASSLVGQGWTEAFF
.	TRBV28	TRBJ1-5	TRBD1	15	TGTGCCAGCAGTGTGACAGGGGGGATCCCTCAGCCCCAGCATTTT	CASSVTGGIPQPQHF
.	TRBV5-1	TRBJ2-3	.	14	TGCGCCAGCAGCTTCCCGGGGACAACAGATACGCAGTATTTT	CASSFPGTTDTQYF
.	TRBV4-2	TRBJ1-2	.	16	TGTGCCAGCAGCCAAGAACCGGATTCTCGGGGAGGTGGCTACACCTTC	CASSQEPDSRGGGYTF
.	TRBV7-3	TRBJ2-7	TRBD1	14	TGTGCCAGCAGGTTACAGGGGGCGTCGGGCGAGCAGTACTTC	CASRLQGASGEQYF
.	TRBV6-2/TRBV6-3	TRBJ2-5	.	15	TGTGCCAGCAGTTATCAGGGGTCTGTCCGAGAGACCCAGTACTTC	CASSYQGSVRETQYF
few	TRBV6-5	TRBJ2-1	TRBD2	14	TGTGCCAGCAGTTACTCAGCGGGGGACAATGAGCAGTTCTTC	CASSYSAGDNEQFF
once	TRBV3-1/TRBV3-2	TRBJ1-6	TRBD1	14	TGTGCCAGCAGCCCCGACAGGGGGCGATCACCCCTCCACTTT	CASSPDRGRSPLHF
.	TRBV6-5	TRBJ1-2	TRBD1	16	TGTGCCAGCAGTTACGCAATGACAGGGGGAGTCTATGGCTACACCTTC	CASSYAMTGGVYGYTF
.	TRBV27	TRBJ1-1	TRBD1	17	TGTGCCAGCAGTCAGTTTCTTGGGGGGGACAGGGACACTGAAGCTTTCTTT	CASSQFLGGDRDTEAFF
.	TRBV10-3	TRBJ2-2	TRBD1	15	TGTGCCATCCCCGGACAGGGGACGAACACCGGGGAGCTGTTTTTT	CAIPGQGTNTGELFF
.	TRBV5-1	TRBJ2-7	.	13	TGCGCCAGCAGCCTCGGGGGCCGTGACAGGGTGTACTTC	CASSLGGRDRVYF
.	TRBV27	TRBJ1-3	.	19	TGTGCCAGCAGTTTAAGGGGACCGAGGGGGATGAGCTCTGGAAACACCATATATTTT	CASSLRGPRGMSSGNTIYF
.	TRBV6-6	TRBJ1-5	.	11	TGTGCCAGCGGGGGGAATCAGCCCCAGCATTTT	CASGGNQPQHF
.	TRBV27	TRBJ1-1	TRBD1	17	TGTGCCAGCAGTTTATACAGGGGGCAAGTCCTTTTCACTGAAGCTTTCTTT	CASSLYRGQVLFTEAFF
once	TRBV28	TRBJ1-4	.	13	TGTGCCAGCAGTTTGATGGCGGCAGAAAAACTGTTTTTT	CASSLMAAEKLFF
.	TRBV4-3	TRBJ2-1	.	17	TGCGCCAGCAGCCAAGATTTAACGGGAGTGGGGGAAGGTGAGCAGTTCTTC	CASSQDLTGVGEGEQFF
few	TRBV4-3	TRBJ1-6	TRBD1	18	TGCGCCAGCAGCCCTACTAATGCGGTGGGGACAGGGACTTCACCCCTCCACTTT	CASSPTNAVGTGTSPLHF
.	TRBV12-3/TRBV12-4	TRBJ2-7	.	13	TGTGCCTCGAAAAGGCGGGAATTAGACGAGCAGTACTTC	CASKRRELDEQYF
.	TRBV7-2	TRBJ2-1	TRBD2	14	TGTGCCAGCAGCACTAGCGGGAGTTTTTATGAGCAGTTCTTC	CASSTSGSFYEQFF
.	TRBV5-1	TRBJ2-4	TRBD2	18	TGCGCCAGCAGGCTCGCAGCGGGGGAAAGACTAGCCAAAAACATTCAGTACTTC	CASRLAAGERLAKNIQYF
.	TRBV6-5	TRBJ1-1	.	13	TGTGCCAGCGTGGTAGTGGGGGGCACTGAAGCTTTCTTT	CASVVVGGTEAFF
.	TRBV9	TRBJ1-2	.	12	TGTGCCAGCAGCCCACAGGGTTCTGGCTACACCTTC	CASSPQGSGYTF
.	TRBV24-1	TRBJ2-5	TRBD1	15	TGTGCCACCAGTGATGGGGGACAGGGAGAAGAGACCCAGTACTTC	CATSDGGQGEETQYF
once	TRBV7-2	TRBJ2-2	TRBD2	17	TGTGCCAGCAGCTCATTACGACTAGCGGGAGGGAACGGGGAGCTGTTTTTT	CASSSLRLAGGNGELFF
.	TRBV11-2	TRBJ1-2	.	13	TGTGCCAGCAGCTCCGACAGAGCAGGCGGCTACACCTTC	CASSSDRAGGYTF
few	TRBV19	TRBJ2-3	TRBD2	14	TGTGCCAGTGAGGCGGGAGGAGCGGCAGATACGCAGTATTTT	CASEAGGAADTQYF
.	TRBV6-6	TRBJ2-7	.	12	TGTGCCAGCAGTCTTACAGCCTACGAGCAGTACTTC	CASSLTAYEQYF
.	TRBV4-1	TRBJ2-3	TRBD2	14	TGCGCCAGCAGCCAAGTGGGGGGGATAGATACGCAGTATTTT	CASSQVGGIDTQYF
.	TRBV11-2	TRBJ2-5	.	16	TGTGCCAGCAGCTTATGGCATAGTCCGGCGGAAGAGACCCAGTACTTC	CASSLWHSPAEETQYF
few	TRBV7-8	TRBJ1-1	.	14	TGTGCCAGCAGCCCCACCGTCGGGAACACTGAAGCTTTCTTT	CASSPTVGNTEAFF
.	TRBV5-6	TRBJ2-5	TRBD1	15	TGTGCCAGCAGCAACAGGGACAGGGTCTATCAGACCCAGTACTTC	CASSNRDRVYQTQYF
.	TRBV24-1	TRBJ1-1	TRBD1	13	TGTGCCACCAGTGATTTTCGAGGACAGGCTGCTTTCTTT	CATSDFRGQAAFF
.	TRBV28	TRBJ1-5	.	13	TGTGCCAGCAGTTTATTGAGGAATCAGCCCCAGCATTTT	CASSLLRNQPQHF
.	TRBV18	TRBJ1-5	.	14	TGTGCCAGCTCACCAGCGATGAACAATCAGCCCCAGCATTTT	CASSPAMNNQPQHF
.	TRBV19	TRBJ1-2	TRBD1	16	TGTGCCAGTAGCCCCGGACAGGGGGCGTCGTACTATGGCTACACCTTC	CASSPGQGASYYGYTF
.	TRBV5-4	TRBJ2-1	TRBD2	14	TGTGCCAGCAGTTCAAGCGGGAGGGATAATGAGCAGTTCTTC	CASSSSGRDNEQFF
.	TRBV27	TRBJ1-6	.	13	TGTGCCAGCTGGGGGCCCTATAATTCACCCCTCCACTTT	CASWGPYNSPLHF
few	TRBV24-1	TRBJ1-2	TRBD1	14	TGTGCCACCAGTGACCAAGACAGGGACTATGGCTACACCTTC	CATSDQDRDYGYTF
.	TRBV7-7	TRBJ1-6	TRBD1	17	TGTGCCAGCAGCTCACCTCGGGACAGGGACCATAATTCACCCCTCCACTTT	CASSSPRDRDHNSPLHF
.	TRBV7-8	TRBJ2-3	.	12	TGTGCCAGCAGCCCTCGCACAGATACGCAGTATTTT	CASSPRTDTQYF
few	TRBV27	TRBJ1-2	.	13	TGTGCCAGCAGTTTATCGCCCCTGCGGGGCTACACCTTC	CASSLSPLRGYTF
.	TRBV5-1	TRBJ1-2	.	15	TGCGCCAGCAGCTTGGGGACAACTTCTACCTATGGCTACACCTTC	CASSLGTTSTYGYTF
.	TRBV28	TRBJ2-7	.	12	TGTGCCAGCAGTTTTCCGTTTAACGAGCAGTACTTC	CASSFPFNEQYF
.	TRBV9	TRBJ1-2	.	15	TGTGCCAGCAGCGTAGGGGCCGCTACTTTATATGGCTACACCTTC	CASSVGAATLYGYTF
.	TRBV12-5	TRBJ1-1	.	15	TGTGCTAGTGGCCCCTGTCTCCCGAGGAACACTGAAGCTTTCTTT	CASGPCLPRNTEAFF